This T cell receptor beta chain was sequenced in a study of persistence of HIV-infected CD4 T cells. As concerns this clone: Its target is not known.

This was the immunoSEQ version 4 assay in survey mode. Assay used: immunoSEQ multiplex PCR; TCRdb lists only in-frame clones, some missing. Of some 58,000 clones listed, over 60% are singletons. The germline gives CDR1 KGHSH, CDR2 LQKENI. This CDR3 is built from 13 residues. Deletions cut 6 bases from V and 4 bases from J, with 12 bases between. Overlapping HIV-1 Gag 15-mer peptides at 1 ug per peptide per mL were used. CD40L-negative CD69-negative CD45RO-high memory CD4+ T cells were sorted as populations depleted of antigen-responding cells. The chain carries TRBV18 and TRBJ1-1; weak D call: TRBD1 (5 bases). The sample consisted of CD4+ T cells sorted from PBMCs after approximately 19-hour stimulation, taken from a patient who received antiretroviral therapy. The TCR was taken from an adult man with HIV who was CMV-seropositive. DNA of the CDR3: TGTGCCAGCTCTGTAGGGGAAATCACTGAAGCTTTCTTT. Encoded protein: CASSVGEITEAFF. Full variable domain (missing parts from reference TRBV18 and TRBJ1-1): NAGVMQNPRHLVRRRGQEARLRCSPMKGHSHVYWYRQLPEEGLKFMVYLQKENIIDESGMPKERFSAEFPKEGPSILRIQQVVRGDSAAYFCASSVGEITEAFFGQGTRLTVV.